The clone carrying this T cell receptor (beta chain) was picked up many times. Its antigen is as yet unknown. J gave up 3 bases and V 6 bases, and 2 bases lay outside the gene matches. In germline, CDR1 is DFQATT, CDR2 SNEGSKA (reference sequence). The CDR3 contains 12 residues. TCRdb re-called the RT-PCR reads through MiXCR, storing one row per CDR3 protein. The table shows 400,000 to 650,000 distinct CDR3 sequences, with 6% to 9% occurring only once. This sample is drawn from a study of response to subunit inactivated influenza vaccine. Study-level points and caveats: Few additional T cells are recruited per seasonal influenza vaccination, authors suggested.

This chain links TRBV20-1 with TRBJ2-3, with 8 bases identical to TRBD2. Sequenced material: PBMCs from blood, taken 23 months after vaccination. This receptor was obtained from a man aged 50 to 69 who received an inactivated influenza vaccine. CDR3 amino acids: CSARGETDTQYF. DNA for the CDR3: TGCAGTGCGCGGGGGGAGACAGATACGCAGTATTTT.